This T cell receptor (beta chain) comes out of a study of T-cell reconstitution after alpha-beta-depleted transplantation in children. Whole-study results and caveats: At around two months after transplant, the alpha-beta T cells were reportedly derived from several hundred expanded clones that came from non-depleted graft cells.

Unmatched junction bases numbered 5, after V lost 4 bases and J lost 0 bases. From germline, CDR1 is SGHVS and CDR2 FQNEAQ. The CDR3 covers 16 residues. Preparation of the TCRbeta library used unique molecular identifiers. TCRdb analysed the PCR reads with MiXCR anew, one entry per CDR3 protein. The sample holds 97,000 or so distinct CDR3 sequences, roughly 6% seen once. In this sample, this clonotype turned up many times. Its antigen remains unknown. The V and J genes are TRBV7-8 and TRBJ2-3; 9 bases map to TRBD2. The receptor was derived from a female patient aged 2 to 10 who had a stem cell transplant for Fanconi anemia, so the T cells may come from the graft donor. Here the sequenced sample was PBMCs, mostly from graft donor cells, taken 60 days after TCRalphabeta/CD19-depleted stem cell transplant. The CDR3 nucleotides read TGTGCCAGCAGCTCAAGCGGGAGGTCTAGCACAGATACGCAGTATTTT. Protein product: CASSSSGRSSTDTQYF. The whole variable domain, filled in from reference TRBV7-8 and TRBJ2-3, reads GAGVSQSPRYKVAKRGQDVALRCDPISGHVSLFWYQQALGQGPEFLTYFQNEAQLDKSGLPSDRFFAERPEGSVSTLKIQRTQQEDSAVYLCASSSSGRSSTDTQYFGPGTRLTVL.